This TCR beta chain derives from a study of beta chain features in type 1 diabetes. Study overall: Sorted cells examined across all samples numbered 85 million to 130 million. The study, taken as a whole, reports: Moderately but significantly shorter TCRB CDR3s were found in Type 1 diabetes patients in all four CD4+ subsets. Because the template was cDNA, high-expressing cells might be over-represented.

cDNA synthesis used the whole RNA isolate, giving expressed TCRB sequences. Profiling relied on immunoSEQ multiplex PCR, and the TCRdb table lists in-frame clones only, not all of them. The repertoire consists of 300,000 to 350,000 clones, with roughly 12% occurring once and the leading ten covering nearly 0.015%. The germline V gene has CDR1 SGHRS and CDR2 YFSETQ. This CDR3 spans 13 amino acids. J lost 4 bases, V lost 4 bases, and 5 bases had no gene match. The sample holds a few counts of this clone. Its antigen is still unknown. This chain uses TRBV5-1 with TRBJ2-7, with 7 bases lining up with TRBD1. The sequence was collected from a young woman with type 1 diabetes. Sample: naive CD4+ T cells from blood. The CDR3 region is CASSKGQQYEQYV. The CDR3 DNA follows: TGCGCCAGCAGCAAGGGACAGCAGTACGAGCAGTACGTC.